A single sample is the source of the 24 T cell receptor beta chains below, sequenced in a study of blood T cell repertoires in COVID-19. Assay: immunoSEQ multiplex PCR; the TCRdb copy retains only in-frame clones and omits some. The table includes about 80,000 clones, 75% to 95% detected once. The sequencing input was peripheral blood. Source of these receptors: a woman in her 50s in a cohort sampled during active COVID-19.

This chain uses TRBV18 with TRBJ1-1, with D maybe TRBD1 (5 bases). Germline loops: CDR1 KGHSH, CDR2 LQKENI. The V gene lost 0 bases and the J gene lost 3 bases, with 11 bases spanning the gap. CDR3 length: 15 residues. CDR3 loop: CASSPPQGRDTEAFF. CDR3 bases: TGTGCCAGCTCACCACCCCAGGGTAGGGACACTGAAGCTTTCTTT.

This sequence joins TRBV28 and TRBJ2-1; D uncertain. Germline V gene lookup returns CDR1 MDHEN and CDR2 SYDVKM. Trimming took 5 bases from V and 4 from J, leaving 15 bases between them. The CDR3 extends over 15 amino acids. CDR3 DNA sequence: TGTGCCAGCAGTGGTGGTGCTAGAATGTACAATGAGCAGTTCTTC. It encodes CASSGGARMYNEQFF. Based on the CDR3 plus reference TRBV28 and TRBJ2-1, the full variable domain is DVKVTQSSRYLVKRTGEKVFLECVQDMDHENMFWYRQDPGLGLRLIYFSYDVKMKEKGDIPEGYSVSREKKERFSLILESASTNQTSMYLCASSGGARMYNEQFFGPGTRLTVL.

V and J are TRBV11-2 and TRBJ2-1; 10 bases line up with TRBD2. Germline CDR1 reads SGHAT; CDR2 reads FQNNGV. CDR3 size: 15 residues. V gave up 7 bases and J gave up 4 bases; unmatched junction bases: 7. In DNA form, the CDR3 reads TGTGCCAGCACCCAAGCGGGAGGGGGGTACAATGAGCAGTTCTTC. This sequence encodes CASTQAGGGYNEQFF.

This rearrangement joins TRBV5-4 to TRBJ2-1, with 12 nucleotides matching TRBD2. Germline V gene data show CDR1 as SGHNT and CDR2 as YYREEE (reference sequence). The J segment lost 7 bases and the V segment lost 3 bases, leaving 5 bases of the junction unmatched. This CDR3 has 15 residues. CDR3 in DNA: TGTGCCAGCAGCTCTTTGACTAGCGGGAGTAATGAGCAGTTCTTC. As protein: CASSSLTSGSNEQFF. Full variable domain (remainder filled in from reference TRBV5-4 and TRBJ2-1): ETGVTQSPTHLIKTRGQQVTLRCSSQSGHNTVSWYQQALGQGPQFIFQYYREEENGRGNFPPRFSGLQFPNYSSELNVNALELDDSALYLCASSSLTSGSNEQFFGPGTRLTVL.

V and J are TRBV3-1 (or the pseudogene TRBV3-2) and TRBJ1-4; D gene ambiguous. From germline, CDR1 is LGHDT and CDR2 YNNKEL (reference sequence). Trimming pared 2 bases from V and 5 bases from J, leaving 15 bases between. CDR3 size: 16 residues. CDR3 loop: CASSQNPPGWNEKLFF. The DNA of the CDR3 is TGTGCCAGCAGCCAAAACCCCCCGGGGTGGAATGAAAAACTGTTTTTT.

In DNA form, the CDR3 reads TGTGCCAGCAGTGGCCAGGGGACAGGGGACGTAGATACGCAGTATTTT. Translating gives CASSGQGTGDVDTQYF. The chain couples TRBV6-1 to TRBJ2-3; 10 nucleotides line up with TRBD1. Looked up from germline, CDR1 is MNHNS and CDR2 is SASEGT. The CDR3 is made up of 16 amino acids. J was trimmed by 5 bases and V by 4 bases; bases with no gene match: 9.

The rearrangement uses TRBV28 and TRBJ2-3; 10 bases agree with TRBD1. The V and J ends lost 1 base and 4 bases, in that order; junction bases with no gene match: 2. Germline V gives CDR1 MDHEN, CDR2 SYDVKM. The length of the CDR3 is 15 residues. CDR3 DNA: TGTGCCAGCAGTTTATTGACAGGGGGCCCAGATACGCAGTATTTT. It specifies CASSLLTGGPDTQYF.

The V call is TRBV11-2, the J call TRBJ2-7; the match to TRBD1 covers 8 bases. Trimming cost V 1 base and J 2 bases; bases outside gene matches: 7. CDR1 is SGHAT and CDR2 is FQNNGV in the germline V gene. CDR3 length equals 16 residues. In nucleotides, the CDR3 is TGTGCCAGCAGCTTAGTTAGGACAGGGATGACCTACGAGCAGTACTTC. Amino acid sequence: CASSLVRTGMTYEQYF.

The genes are TRBV9 and TRBJ2-5; perhaps TRBD2 as D (5 bases). This CDR3 has 14 residues. The ends were cut back, 0 bases at V and 1 base at J, with 7 bases in the middle. The germline gives CDR1 SGDLS, CDR2 YYNGEE. The CDR3 loop is CASSVVATQETQYF. The CDR3 DNA reads as TGTGCCAGCAGCGTAGTAGCGACCCAAGAGACCCAGTACTTC.

V usage is TRBV7-9 and J usage is TRBJ2-5, with D perhaps matching TRBD1 (7 bases). The CDR3 is 15 residues long. CDR1 is SEHNR and CDR2 is FQNEAQ in the germline V gene (reference sequence). V was clipped by 0 bases and J by 2 bases, with 10 bases between them. CDR3 coding DNA: TGTGCCAGCAGCTTAGCGCGGGGACAGCAAGAGACCCAGTACTTC. The encoded protein is CASSLARGQQETQYF.

V and J are TRBV19 and TRBJ1-2, with 9 positions matching TRBD1. CDR1 LNHDA and CDR2 SQIVND come from the germline V gene (reference sequence). J was trimmed by 4 bases and V by 5 bases; bases with no gene match: 8. The CDR3 consists of 15 residues. Written as DNA, the CDR3 is TGTGCCAGTAGTTTGGGACAGGGCGGTCCCTATGGCTACACCTTC. Its translation: CASSLGQGGPYGYTF.

The J gene is TRBJ1-3, the V gene TRBV27; D might be TRBD1 (5 bases). Deletions cut 6 bases from V and 4 bases from J, with 10 bases between. Germline V gene data show CDR1 as MNHEY and CDR2 as SMNVEV (reference sequence). The CDR3 sequence is 13 residues long. The CDR3 nucleotides read TGTGCCAGCAGGGCAGGGAACGGAAACACCATATATTTT. Amino acid sequence: CASRAGNGNTIYF.

The chain links TRBV28 to TRBJ1-2; 9 bases line up with TRBD1. V lost 2 bases to trimming and J lost 4 bases; unmatched junction nucleotides: 2. This CDR3 is built from 14 residues. CDR1 is MDHEN and CDR2 is SYDVKM in the germline V gene. CDR3 region: CASSLTGGAYGYTF. The CDR3 DNA reads TGTGCCAGCAGTTTAACAGGGGGCGCCTATGGCTACACCTTC.

In nucleotides, the CDR3 is TGTGCCAGCAGCCCAGGACAGGGGGCGTCCGAGCAGTACTTC. Its translation: CASSPGQGASEQYF. The rearrangement links TRBV9 to TRBJ2-7; 11 bases agree with TRBD1. The V gene's germline CDR1 is SGDLS and CDR2 YYNGEE. This CDR3 spans 14 amino acids. V lost 4 bases to trimming and J lost 6 bases; unmatched junction nucleotides: 6.

This clone was recorded once. V gene TRBV5-1 combines with J gene TRBJ2-3; a weak D match, TRBD2 (5 bases). The CDR3 length is 15 residues. Trimming shortened V by 0 bases and J by 1 base, and 9 bases separated the two germline ends. Germline values: CDR1 SGHRS, CDR2 YFSETQ. CDR3 region: CASSLAGSGTDTQYF. Written as DNA, the CDR3 is TGCGCCAGCAGCTTGGCGGGGTCAGGCACAGATACGCAGTATTTT. The whole variable domain, filled in from reference TRBV5-1 and TRBJ2-3, reads KAGVTQTPRYLIKTRGQQVTLSCSPISGHRSVSWYQQTPGQGLQFLFEYFSETQRNKGNFPGRFSGRQFSNSRSEMNVSTLELGDSALYLCASSLAGSGTDTQYFGPGTRLTVL.

A single count supports this clone. The J gene is TRBJ2-5, the V gene TRBV4-1; D is unresolved. V lost 1 base and J 5 bases, leaving 8 bases between the germline ends. CDR1 is MGHRA and CDR2 is YSYEKL in the germline V gene. The CDR3 extends over 13 amino acids. The DNA of the CDR3 is TGCGCCAGCAGCCAAGCCAACTTCGAGACCCAGTACTTC. Residues: CASSQANFETQYF.

The chain links TRBV4-1 to TRBJ1-2, with D perhaps matching TRBD1 (6 bases). CDR3 length: 14 residues. Germline V CDR1 and CDR2: MGHRA, YSYEKL. With 3 bases removed from V and 0 bases from J, the gap between germline ends came to 8 bases. The CDR3, as DNA: TGCGCCAGCAGCCACGGACAGTCTAACTATGGCTACACCTTC. As protein: CASSHGQSNYGYTF.

The chain employs TRBV7-3 and TRBJ1-1; TRBD1 might be the D (5 bases). CDR3 size: 14 residues. In germline, CDR1 is SGHTA, CDR2 FQGTGA. Trimming removed 6 bases at V and 0 bases at J, with 11 bases between. Here the CDR3 reads CASSRGDVNTEAFF. The CDR3, as DNA: TGTGCCAGCAGTCGGGGGGACGTGAACACTGAAGCTTTCTTT.

The chain couples TRBV28 to TRBJ2-1; TRBD2 aligns across 8 bases. The germline gives CDR1 MDHEN, CDR2 SYDVKM. The CDR3 has 15 amino acids. V lost 3 bases to trimming and J lost 4 bases; unmatched junction nucleotides: 5. Here the CDR3 reads CASSFPLADYNEQFF. CDR3 coding DNA: TGTGCCAGCAGTTTCCCACTAGCGGATTACAATGAGCAGTTCTTC.

The CDR3 loop reads CASRGGGETQYF. The CDR3 nucleotides are TGCGCCAGCAGAGGGGGGGGAGAGACCCAGTACTTC. The chain has TRBV5-1 and TRBJ2-5, with D perhaps TRBD2 (7 bases). Germline CDR1 and CDR2: SGHRS and YFSETQ. V was pared by 5 bases and J by 4 bases, with 9 bases between. The CDR3 contains 12 residues. The variable domain in full, completed from reference TRBV5-1 and TRBJ2-5, reads KAGVTQTPRYLIKTRGQQVTLSCSPISGHRSVSWYQQTPGQGLQFLFEYFSETQRNKGNFPGRFSGRQFSNSRSEMNVSTLELGDSALYLCASRGGGETQYFGPGTRLLVL.

This clone was detected only once. The chain couples TRBV10-3 to TRBJ2-3, with a possible D match to TRBD2 (6 bases). Looked up from germline, CDR1 is ENHRY and CDR2 is SYGVKD. The CDR3 is 13 amino acids. V gave up 9 bases and J gave up 4 bases, with 14 bases separating them. CDR3 sequence reads: CAIRDSPPDTQYF. Here the CDR3 DNA reads TGTGCCATACGGGACTCCCCGCCAGATACGCAGTATTTT.

The CDR3 DNA follows: TGCGCCAGCCGCTCGGAGGGCCGGGAGACCCAGTACTTC. Its translation: CASRSEGRETQYF. The chain joins TRBV10-2 to TRBJ2-5; maybe TRBD2 (6 bases). This CDR3 region has 13 residues. Germline assignment: CDR1 WSHSY and CDR2 SAAADI. Trimming took 8 bases from V and 5 from J, leaving 15 bases between them.

The CDR3 bases are TGCGCCAGCAGCTTGGCAGGGGACAGGGTTGAAAAACTGTTTTTT. Its translation is CASSLAGDRVEKLFF. This chain uses TRBV5-1 with TRBJ1-4; 9 nucleotides match TRBD1. Germline CDR1 SGHRS, CDR2 YFSETQ. This CDR3 region has 15 residues. With V trimmed by 0 bases and J by 7 bases, 4 bases remained unmatched.

V usage is TRBV3-1 (or the pseudogene TRBV3-2) and J usage is TRBJ1-2; D ambiguous. Trimming left V 0 bases short and J 8 bases short, with 19 bases between. The germline gives CDR1 LGHDT, CDR2 YNNKEL (reference sequence). The CDR3 length is 16 residues. The CDR3 reads CASSQDQGLTAGGYTF. CDR3 DNA: TGTGCCAGCAGCCAAGACCAAGGACTAACAGCAGGAGGCTACACCTTC.